The rows below give T cell receptor beta chains drawn from one sample of a study of CD8+CD57+ T cells in acquired aplastic anemia. TCRdb passed the reads through MiXCR, listing each CDR3 protein once. The profile covers 160,000 or so distinct CDR3 sequences, with around 52% appearing a single time and roughly 30% taken by the ten largest. The sample was sorted CD4+, CD8+, or CD8+CD57+ T cells (not recorded which) from PBMCs. These receptors originate from a human donor with aplastic anemia. The CDR3 runs from the conserved cysteine through the conserved F or W. A D gene is named only where the DNA matches it firmly. Only part of the rows carry a size: once, few, many, or a class if the clone is expanded.

TRBJ2-5	TRBD2	TRBV5-1	NA	CASMTSGVQETQYF	TGCGCCAGCATGACTAGCGGAGTCCAAGAGACCCAGTACTTC
TRBJ2-7	NA	TRBV7-2	many	CASSSWTGYEQYF	TGTGCCAGCAGCTCATGGACGGGATACGAGCAGTACTTC
TRBJ1-2	TRBD1	TRBV5-5	few	CASSTTGGEGYTF	TGTGCCAGCAGCACGACAGGGGGCGAGGGCTACACCTTC
TRBJ2-2	NA	TRBV7-9	many	CASSHRPTNTGELFF	TGTGCCAGCAGCCACAGGCCGACGAACACCGGGGAGCTGTTTTTT
TRBJ1-1	TRBD1	TRBV20-1	many	CSARPRDSTEAFF	TGCAGTGCCAGGCCGCGGGACAGTACTGAAGCTTTCTTT
TRBJ2-7	NA	TRBV29-1	few	CSQDQGGKEYEQYF	TGCAGCCAAGATCAGGGGGGAAAGGAGTACGAGCAGTACTTC
TRBJ1-1	NA	TRBV20-1	many	CSARVLPFEAFF	TGCAGTGCTAGAGTCTTACCTTTTGAAGCTTTCTTT
TRBJ2-1	TRBD1	TRBV12-5	few	CASGLVQGAGGRDEQFF	TGTGCTAGTGGTTTGGTACAGGGGGCTGGAGGGAGGGATGAGCAGTTCTTC
TRBJ2-7	TRBD1	TRBV24-1	NA	CATSDEDRREQYF	TGTGCCACCAGTGACGAGGACAGGCGCGAGCAGTACTTC
TRBJ2-7	TRBD1	TRBV2	many	CASTGQGKRYEQYF	TGTGCCAGCACAGGACAGGGGAAACGCTACGAGCAGTACTTC
TRBJ2-7	NA	TRBV9	NA	CASSGPGLDEQYF	TGTGCCAGCAGCGGGCCTGGTCTCGACGAGCAGTACTTC
TRBJ2-1	TRBD1	TRBV12-3/TRBV12-4	few	CASSFKGGRSDEQFF	TGTGCCAGCAGTTTTAAAGGGGGCCGCAGCGACGAGCAGTTCTTC
TRBJ1-2	NA	TRBV20-1	NA	CSARAGKGYGYTF	TGCAGTGCTAGAGCAGGAAAGGGCTATGGCTACACCTTC
TRBJ2-1	NA	TRBV11-2	NA	CASSLRGTIIYNEQFF	TGTGCCAGCAGCTTGAGGGGGACTATCATCTACAATGAGCAGTTCTTC
TRBJ2-7	NA	TRBV25-1	NA	CASRQGERSEQYF	TGTGCCAGCAGACAGGGAGAAAGGTCCGAGCAGTACTTC
TRBJ2-2	NA	TRBV19	many	CASQVTANTGELFF	TGTGCCAGCCAAGTTACCGCGAACACCGGGGAGCTGTTTTTT
TRBJ1-6	NA	TRBV7-9	NA	CASSYRVGTPLHF	TGTGCCAGCAGCTACAGGGTGGGGACACCCCTCCACTTT
TRBJ1-1	NA	TRBV30	few	CAWGLMNTEAFF	TGTGCCTGGGGTTTAATGAACACTGAAGCTTTCTTT
TRBJ1-1	NA	TRBV6-1	many	CASTGYSIGTTEAFF	TGTGCCAGCACAGGGTATTCGATCGGGACCACTGAAGCTTTCTTT
TRBJ2-7	NA	TRBV5-1	NA	CASSLASGGVGEQYF	TGCGCCAGCAGCTTGGCGTCCGGGGGCGTCGGCGAGCAGTACTTC
TRBJ2-1	TRBD2	TRBV6-4	NA	CASSAPTSGRAQSYSEQFF	TGTGCCAGCAGTGCCCCGACTAGCGGGAGGGCCCAATCCTACAGTGAGCAGTTCTTC
TRBJ2-7	NA	TRBV5-4	NA	CASSLGHGTYEQYF	TGTGCCAGCAGCTTGGGTCACGGCACCTACGAGCAGTACTTC
TRBJ2-7	NA	TRBV27	few	CASSLSGSNSYEQYF	TGTGCCAGCAGTTTATCAGGGTCTAACTCCTACGAGCAGTACTTC
TRBJ1-2	NA	TRBV19	many	CASSPRIGPFDGYTF	TGTGCCAGTAGTCCACGAATTGGACCCTTCGATGGCTACACCTTC
TRBJ2-1	TRBD1	TRBV20-1	NA	CSALGQGAGNEQFF	TGCAGTGCCCTCGGGCAGGGGGCCGGAAATGAGCAGTTCTTC
TRBJ1-1	TRBD1	TRBV2	NA	CASSETGGVLTEAFF	TGTGCCAGCAGTGAGACAGGGGGTGTCCTCACTGAAGCTTTCTTT
TRBJ1-1	TRBD1	TRBV5-8	many	CASSLGQGEDTEAFF	TGTGCCAGCAGCCTGGGACAGGGGGAGGACACTGAAGCTTTCTTT
TRBJ2-7	NA	TRBV12-3/TRBV12-4	many	CASSLALGSSFEQYF	TGTGCCAGCAGTTTAGCTCTAGGGTCCTCCTTCGAGCAGTACTTC
TRBJ2-3	NA	TRBV6-2/TRBV6-3	once	CASSYIDTSTDTQYF	TGTGCCAGCAGTTACATCGACACTAGCACAGATACGCAGTATTTT
TRBJ1-1	NA	TRBV20-1	NA	CSARGSGEVTEAFF	TGCAGTGCTAGAGGATCGGGGGAGGTCACTGAAGCTTTCTTT
TRBJ2-5	TRBD2	TRBV5-4	many	CASSFGLAGQETQYF	TGTGCCAGCAGCTTCGGGCTAGCGGGTCAAGAGACCCAGTACTTC